This TCR beta chain is from a study of PD-1 blockade in classical Hodgkin lymphoma (dated by TCRdb to the early 2020s). Notes on the research overall: Nivolumab dosing was 3 mg/kg intravenously every 2 weeks, continuing until either disease progression or unacceptable toxicity. The study used TCR beta sequencing and CyTOF to define a peripheral blood immune signature of response to PD-1 blockade in classical Hodgkin lymphoma. General study outcomes and caveats: Baseline TCR diversity was reported to be lower in newly diagnosed patients than in healthy donors and to be lower still in relapsed/refractory patients. A significant rise by C4D1 was seen in CD4+ but not CD8+ TCR diversity (p=0.0027 vs p=0.16), with the rise being most apparent in complete responders (p=0.02). Among trial patients, those achieving complete response had baseline diversity similar to that of newly diagnosed patients, while diversity was significantly lower in partial responders and progressors. Patients starting nivolumab less than 1 year after ASCT had lower diversity and were excluded from later analyses to avoid confounding by immune reconstitution. The study was restricted to a single clinical trial cohort, and the causes of repertoire differences, possibly disease activity or prior therapy, were left undefined.

The time point label of this sample denotes: cycle 4 day 1 (C4D1), after less than 7 weeks of nivolumab. All trial patients had relapsed after autologous stem cell transplantation, with cohorts A, B and C differing in prior brentuximab vedotin exposure. The trial cohort was composed of approximately 56 patients with relapsed/refractory classical Hodgkin lymphoma, for whom complete response, partial response or progressive disease was recorded as best overall response. Trial patients were treated with single-agent nivolumab in the multi-cohort phase II CheckMate 205 trial. Best overall response was determined by an independent review committee according to the 2007 International Working Group response criteria. Trial PBMCs were collected just before the start of nivolumab (C1D1) and during therapy at cycle 2 day 1 and cycle 4 day 1. Peripheral blood was collected in 8 mL Vacutainer Cell Preparation Tubes, from which PBMCs were isolated by centrifugation and then cryopreserved.

Genomic DNA was extracted with the Qiagen DNeasy kit from unsorted PBMCs and from negatively selected CD4+ and CD8+ fractions. Using primers that anneal to V and J segments, immunoSEQ multiplex PCR amplified the TCR beta CDR3 regions. A synthetic immune receptor repertoire was used to minimize amplification bias, and any residual bias was removed computationally once sequencing was done. The authors processed their data as follows. Repertoire diversity was quantified as the Shannon entropy index using custom Python scripts. Unsorted, CD4+ and CD8+ repertoires were analyzed separately, except for combined analyses in which CD4+ and CD8+ sequences were merged in silico. A clone was considered expanded if an increase in frequency of at least 2-fold after treatment relative to C1D1 was found, and a pseudocount of 0.5 was applied to clones undetected at baseline. Clones with 0 or 1 copy at C1D1 were classified as singleton clones, and clones with 2 or more copies were classified as non-singleton clones. Clones expanded in unsorted samples were assigned a CD4+, CD8+ or unknown annotation through matching of protein sequences in sorted samples from the same patient. Diversity changes from C1D1 to C4D1 were tested in paired samples using Wilcoxon tests. Drawn from immuneACCESS, this table holds only the in-frame rearrangements with V and J called that TCRdb kept. Clones are partly lost; checked studies trace under half to an unresolved V gene and leave the rest unexplained. V and J calls and clone size are given by that table; D and trimming were obtained from the DNA. Recorded for this sample are more than 90,000 clones; around 80% of them occurred a single time. The ten biggest clones cover approximately 9% of the sample.

V is cut by 4 bases and J by 0 bases, and the space between the germline ends is 10 bases. CDR3 length: 14 amino acids, cysteine to phenylalanine. The entry retains the CDR3 DNA only, 42 bases that are in frame from base 1. CDR1 is given as LNHNV and CDR2 as YYDKDF, both from the germline V gene (reference sequence). The count of this clone is one. Its antigen has not been determined. Base quality data are lacking; no much larger clone is found one base away. This TCR was sampled from a human donor with classical Hodgkin lymphoma. Sequences were derived from peripheral blood mononuclear cells (PBMCs), sampled before the fourth cycle of nivolumab. The sequence joins TRBV15 to TRBJ2-7; a weak D assignment points to TRBD1 (6 bases agree). The sequence in DNA is TGTGCCACCAGCACAAGACAGGCCTCCTACGAGCAGTACTTC. The encoded protein is CATSTRQASYEQYF.